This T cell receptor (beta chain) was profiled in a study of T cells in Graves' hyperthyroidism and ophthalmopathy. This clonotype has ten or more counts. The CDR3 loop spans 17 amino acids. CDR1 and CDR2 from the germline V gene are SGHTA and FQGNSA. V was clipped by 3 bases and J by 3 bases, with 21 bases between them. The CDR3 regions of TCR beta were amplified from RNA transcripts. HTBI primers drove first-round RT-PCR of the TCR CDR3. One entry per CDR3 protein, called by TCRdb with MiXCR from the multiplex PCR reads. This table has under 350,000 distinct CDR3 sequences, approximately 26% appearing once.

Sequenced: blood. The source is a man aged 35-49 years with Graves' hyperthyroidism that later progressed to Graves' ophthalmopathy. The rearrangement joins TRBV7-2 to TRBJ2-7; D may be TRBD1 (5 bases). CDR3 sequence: CASSFPPRQTVVYEQYF. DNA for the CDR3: TGTGCCAGCAGCTTCCCCCCTAGACAGACCGTGGTCTACGAGCAGTACTTC.